This T cell receptor beta chain was recovered during a study of cytomegalovirus exposure and HLA in healthy donors. Clones were sequenced by immunoSEQ multiplex PCR, and TCRdb holds only the in-frame ones, with some missing. The table has about 150,000 clones, 86% seen once. This clone has just one count. The donors were part of the 120-subject validation cohort, which stood apart from the roughly 680-subject first cohort. The sequence was obtained from a human donor in good health. The material sequenced was PBMCs.

CDR3 amino acids: CASTGQVYEQYF. The CDR3 region has the DNA TGTGCCAGCACTGGACAGGTCTACGAGCAGTACTTC. The chain is built from TRBV6-1 and TRBJ2-7; TRBD1 aligns across 7 bases. With 7 bases clipped from V and 3 bases from J, the junction kept 3 bases outside the gene matches. The CDR3 loop spans 12 amino acids. CDR1 is MNHNS and CDR2 is SASEGT in the germline V gene.